Sequencing of this TCR beta chain was carried out in a study of blood T cells in healthy people across ages. Whole-study findings and limits: Unsorted PBMC input precluded a conclusive naive versus antigen-experienced comparison. Samples with more naive T cells showed higher observed beta diversity.

As concerns this clonotype: Antigen: not known.

Germline V gene data show CDR1 as MNHEY and CDR2 as SMNVEV (reference sequence). The V end was cut by 3 bases, the J end by 1 base, with 13 bases between. This CDR3 has 15 residues. PCR was performed a second time for roughly 7 to 12 cycles using a sample-barcoded 5' primer and a J-beta primer mix. Sequencing of every sample gave 2.5 million or more CDR3-containing paired-end reads. TCRdb analysed the 5' RACE reads with MiXCR anew, one entry per CDR3 protein. This table holds around 1,500,000 distinct CDR3 sequences, roughly 45% found once. The rearrangement uses TRBV27 and TRBJ2-7; D remains ambiguous. The sequence derives from a young woman in good health. The sample consisted of blood. CDR3 sequence: CASSFGSGPSYEQYF. CDR3 DNA: TGTGCCAGCAGTTTTGGTTCCGGTCCTTCCTACGAGCAGTACTTC.